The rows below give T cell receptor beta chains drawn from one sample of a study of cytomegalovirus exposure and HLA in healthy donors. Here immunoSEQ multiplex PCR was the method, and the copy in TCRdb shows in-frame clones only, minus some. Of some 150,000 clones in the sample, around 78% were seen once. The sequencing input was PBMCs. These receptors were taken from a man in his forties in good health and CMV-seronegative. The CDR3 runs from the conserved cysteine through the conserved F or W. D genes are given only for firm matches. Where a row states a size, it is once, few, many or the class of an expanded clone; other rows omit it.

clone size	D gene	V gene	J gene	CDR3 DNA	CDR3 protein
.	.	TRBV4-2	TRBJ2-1	TGTGCCAGCAGCCAAGATAAGGGGTCTGAGCAGTTCTTC	CASSQDKGSEQFF
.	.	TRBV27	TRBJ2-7	TGTGCCAGCAGTTACAGGGAAGGTGTAAATTACGAGCAGTACTTC	CASSYREGVNYEQYF
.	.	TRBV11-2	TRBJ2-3	TGTGCCAGCAGCTCCGAGGCGGGCGCAGATACGCAGTATTTT	CASSSEAGADTQYF
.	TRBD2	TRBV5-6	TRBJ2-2	TGTGCCAGCAGCTTGCTAGCGGCCCAAGGAGACACCGGGGAGCTGTTTTTT	CASSLLAAQGDTGELFF
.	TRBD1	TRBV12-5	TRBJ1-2	TGTGCTAGTGGTCCGGACAGGGAGGGCTATGGCTACACCTTC	CASGPDREGYGYTF
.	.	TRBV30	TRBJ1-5	TGTGCCTGGAGAGCGGGGTCGGGGGACAATCAGCCCCAGCATTTT	CAWRAGSGDNQPQHF
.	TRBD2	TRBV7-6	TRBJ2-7	TGTGCCAGCAGCCGGGACTCTAGCGGGGGGCAACTCGACGAGCAGTACTTC	CASSRDSSGGQLDEQYF
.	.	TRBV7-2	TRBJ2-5	TGTGCCAGCAGCCGAGGACAGTACCAAGAGACCCAGTACTTC	CASSRGQYQETQYF
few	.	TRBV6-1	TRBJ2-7	TGTGCCAGCCAGCCGGTACTATTAAGCTCCTACGAGCAGTACTTC	CASQPVLLSSYEQYF
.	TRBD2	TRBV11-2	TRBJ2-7	TGTGCCAGCAGCTCCCCGGGACTAGCTTGGGAGCAGTACTTC	CASSSPGLAWEQYF
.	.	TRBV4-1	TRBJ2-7	TGCGCCAGCAGCCAAGATCAGGGCCCTCTTTCCTACGAGCAGTACTTC	CASSQDQGPLSYEQYF
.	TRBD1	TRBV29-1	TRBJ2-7	TGCAGCGTTGAGGGGACAGGGGAGACCTACGAGCAGTACTTC	CSVEGTGETYEQYF
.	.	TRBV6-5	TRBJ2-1	TGTGCCAGCAGTTACTCGGTCCGGGTCCCCAGCAATGAGCAGTTCTTC	CASSYSVRVPSNEQFF
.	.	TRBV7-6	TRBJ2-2	TGTGCCGGAGGGCAGGGCAGTTACACCGGGGAGCTGTTTTTT	CAGGQGSYTGELFF
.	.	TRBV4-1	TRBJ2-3	TGCGCCAGCAGCCAAGTGGATAGCCCCGCGGGGGATACGCAGTATTTT	CASSQVDSPAGDTQYF
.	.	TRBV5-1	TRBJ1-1	TGCGCCAGCAGCTTTTGGGGGGTTGATAACACTGAAGCTTTCTTT	CASSFWGVDNTEAFF
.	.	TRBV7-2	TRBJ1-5	TGTGCCAGCACCCTAAACCGGGGTCAGCCCCAGCATTTT	CASTLNRGQPQHF
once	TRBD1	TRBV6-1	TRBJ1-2	TGTGCCAGCAGTGAAGCGTGGGCGGGACAGGGAATAGGAGGGTATGGCTACACCTTC	CASSEAWAGQGIGGYGYTF
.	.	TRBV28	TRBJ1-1	TGTGCCAGCAGTTTAGCAGGGGCCGAAGCTTTCTTT	CASSLAGAEAFF
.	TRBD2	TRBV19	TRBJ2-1	TGTGCCAGTAGTATTAGCGGGAGGGACAATGAGCAGTTCTTC	CASSISGRDNEQFF
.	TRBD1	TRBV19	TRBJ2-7	TGTGCCAGTAGTACCCAGGGGGCGGCGGTCCCTTACGAGCAGTACTTC	CASSTQGAAVPYEQYF
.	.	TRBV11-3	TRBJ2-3	TGTGCCAGCAGCTTACGTCAGGGTATAGCAGATACGCAGTATTTT	CASSLRQGIADTQYF
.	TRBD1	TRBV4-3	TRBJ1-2	TGCGCCAGCAGCCCAGGGGGCGGCTATGGCTACACCTTC	CASSPGGGYGYTF
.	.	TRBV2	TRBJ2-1	TGTGCCAGCAAGGCCCGGACAAGCTCCTACAATGAGCAGTTCTTC	CASKARTSSYNEQFF
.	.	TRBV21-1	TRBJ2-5	TGTGCCAGCAGCAGTCCCATCCAAGAGACCCAGTACTTC	CASSSPIQETQYF
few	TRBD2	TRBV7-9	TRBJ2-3	TGTGCCAGCAGCTTTGTACTAGCGGGGGGCGCAGATACGCAGTATTTT	CASSFVLAGGADTQYF
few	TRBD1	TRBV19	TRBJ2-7	TGTGCCAGTAGTAGGACAGGGGGCCTCTACGAGCAGTACTTC	CASSRTGGLYEQYF
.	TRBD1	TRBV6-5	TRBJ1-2	TGTGCCAGCCGAATAGGACAGGGGATAGGAGGCTACACCTTC	CASRIGQGIGGYTF
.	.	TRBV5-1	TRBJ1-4	TGCGCCAGCAGCTTGTCACCAACGGGTGGAAAACTGTTTTTT	CASSLSPTGGKLFF
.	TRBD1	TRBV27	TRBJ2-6	TGTGCCAGCAGTTCAGGGGGCCCTGGGGCCAACGTCCTGACTTTC	CASSSGGPGANVLTF
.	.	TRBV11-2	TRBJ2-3	TGTGCCAGCAGCTTAGATCTCCAGGGGAAAACAGATACGCAGTATTTT	CASSLDLQGKTDTQYF
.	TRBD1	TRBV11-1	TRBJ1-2	TGTGCCAGCAGCTTGGACAGGGACTATGGCTACACCTTC	CASSLDRDYGYTF
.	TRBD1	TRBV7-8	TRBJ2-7	TGTGCCAGCAGCCCGCGGACAGGGGCCCACTACGAGCAGTACTTC	CASSPRTGAHYEQYF
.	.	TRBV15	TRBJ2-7	TGTGCCACCAGCAGAGATCTCTTTCCCCGGGGGGAGCAGTACTTC	CATSRDLFPRGEQYF
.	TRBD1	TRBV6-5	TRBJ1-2	TGTGCCAGCACGTCGACAGGGCCCGGGGGCTACACCTTC	CASTSTGPGGYTF
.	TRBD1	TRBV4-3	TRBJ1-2	TGCGCCAGCAGCCAAGATAGACAGGGCGCCTATGGCTACACCTTC	CASSQDRQGAYGYTF
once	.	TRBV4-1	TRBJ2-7	TGCGCCAGCAGCCTTGAGGGGCTAGCGAGATACGAGCAGTACTTC	CASSLEGLARYEQYF
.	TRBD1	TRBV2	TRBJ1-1	TGTGCCAGCAGTAACAGGGGGCTGAACACTGAAGCTTTCTTT	CASSNRGLNTEAFF
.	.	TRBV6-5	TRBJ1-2	TGTGCCAGCAGTTACCGGCAATCAGGCTATGGCTACACCTTC	CASSYRQSGYGYTF
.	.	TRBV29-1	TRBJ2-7	TGCAGCGCCTTTAAGGGGGGGAACGCCGAGCAGTACTTC	CSAFKGGNAEQYF
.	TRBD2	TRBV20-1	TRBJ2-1	TGCATAGCGGGAGAGAATGAGCAGTTCTTC	CIAGENEQFF
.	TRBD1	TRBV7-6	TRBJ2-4	TGTGCCAGCAGCGAGGGACAGGGGGCAAACATTCAGTACTTC	CASSEGQGANIQYF
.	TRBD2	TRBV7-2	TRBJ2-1	TGTGCCAGCAGCTTACCCACCGGGAGGAGATACAATGAGCAGTTCTTC	CASSLPTGRRYNEQFF
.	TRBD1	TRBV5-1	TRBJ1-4	TGCGCCAGCAGCCCAGGGACAGGGTGGATGGATGAAAAACTGTTTTTT	CASSPGTGWMDEKLFF